This T cell receptor (beta chain) was obtained from a study of cytomegalovirus exposure and HLA in healthy donors. This clone is a singleton in its sample. Primers included in the PCR were 60 Vbeta and 13 Jbeta primers. Clones were read by immunoSEQ multiplex PCR, and TCRdb kept only the in-frame ones, dropping some. Among approximately 170,000 clones listed, roughly 83% were seen once. The sequence was collected from a boy aged 2 to 10 in good health and CMV-seronegative. Sequenced input: PBMCs.

The CDR3 here is CASSLVGGSTEAFF. CDR3 coding DNA: TGTGCCAGCAGCTTAGTTGGAGGGTCCACTGAAGCTTTCTTT. The chain combines TRBV7-2 with TRBJ1-1; D gene uncertain. Germline loops: CDR1 SGHTA, CDR2 FQGNSA. This CDR3 region has 14 residues. Between the trimmed V and J ends, which lost 1 base and 4 bases, there was a span of 10 bases. Full variable domain (outside the CDR3, taken from reference TRBV7-2 and TRBJ1-1): GAGVSQSPSNKVTEKGKDVELRCDPISGHTALYWYRQSLGQGLEFLIYFQGNSAPDKSGLPSDRFSAERTGGSVSTLTIQRTQQEDSAVYLCASSLVGGSTEAFFGQGTRLTVV.